Listed below are T cell receptor beta chains from one sample, sequenced in a study of T cell repertoires in cytomegalovirus infection. Each CDR3 protein gets one entry after TCRdb re-called the reads with MiXCR. Of some 180,000 distinct CDR3 sequences in the sample, 17% are singletons; the top ten hold around 27%. The specimen was CD8+ T cells from PBMCs. The receptors shown here come from a human donor in good health (CMV status not recorded). Some clones in this sample may be carry-over from other donors' samples. Each CDR3 is given with its conserved first and last residue. D genes are given only for firm matches. Clone sizes are given selectively: once, few, many, or a class where the clone is expanded.

TRBV12-3/TRBV12-4	TRBJ2-6	-	-	TGTGCCAGCATAAGTAGAAGCTCTGGGGCCAACGTCCTGACTTTC	CASISRSSGANVLTF
TRBV12-3/TRBV12-4	TRBJ2-7	few	-	TGTGCCAGCAGTTTTGCAGGGACCTCCTACGAGCAGTACTTC	CASSFAGTSYEQYF
TRBV13	TRBJ1-1	-	-	TGTGCCAGCAGCTTACCCCAGGGAAGAGGGACTGAAGCTTTCTTT	CASSLPQGRGTEAFF
TRBV5-5	TRBJ2-7	-	TRBD1	TGTGCCAGCAGCTTAGATGGGGGACAGGGTACCTACGAGCAGTACTTC	CASSLDGGQGTYEQYF
TRBV28	TRBJ1-2	few	-	TGTGCCAGCAGTCTCCCCCGCTACAGTGGCTATGGCTACACCTTC	CASSLPRYSGYGYTF
TRBV7-6	TRBJ1-2	-	-	TGTGCCAGCAGCTTAGCTGAAGCCTATGGCTACACCTTC	CASSLAEAYGYTF
TRBV5-4	TRBJ2-3	-	-	TGTGCCAGCGGACCCACAGATACGCAGTATTTT	CASGPTDTQYF
TRBV28	TRBJ2-3	few	-	TGTGCCAGCAGTCGGGGGAGCTCTTTTGAGCAGTATTTT	CASSRGSSFEQYF
TRBV4-1	TRBJ1-5	few	TRBD1	TGCGCCAGCAGCCCGGGACAGTACAATCAGCCCCAGCATTTT	CASSPGQYNQPQHF
TRBV7-9	TRBJ1-4	few	-	TGTGCCAGCAGCTTAGCGGTGAGGAATGAAAAACTGTTTTTT	CASSLAVRNEKLFF
TRBV29-1	TRBJ1-2	few	-	TGCAGCGTCGACAAGTCGCTGGCCAGTCGAGGCTACACCTTC	CSVDKSLASRGYTF